Following are 12 T cell receptor beta chains from one sample sequenced in a study of blood T cell repertoires in COVID-19. This table comes from immunoSEQ multiplex PCR, and its TCRdb copy is limited to in-frame clones, with some not included. The sample includes 110,000 to 150,000 clones, nearly 85% of them seen just once. Source material: peripheral blood. These receptor sequences come from a human donor in a cohort sampled during active COVID-19.

This chain connects TRBV24-1 to TRBJ2-7, with D tentatively TRBD1 (9 bases). The germline gives CDR1 KGHDR, CDR2 SFDVKD. This CDR3 comprises 17 residues. V lost 5 bases and J 1 base, leaving 20 bases between the germline ends. The CDR3 DNA is TGTGCCACCAGTGCACCGGGAGGGGACAGGGCTTCCTACGAGCAGTACGTC. This gives the protein CATSAPGGDRASYEQYV.

The chain couples TRBV7-2 to TRBJ1-5, with 8 bases aligning to TRBD1. Unmatched junction bases numbered 13, after V lost 5 bases and J lost 7 bases. Germline lookup yields CDR1 SGHTA and CDR2 FQGNSA. The CDR3 spans 16 residues. CDR3 amino acids: CASSPLGGGTGQPQHF. The CDR3 DNA follows: TGTGCCAGCAGCCCGCTCGGTGGGGGGACAGGACAGCCCCAGCATTTT.

The chain combines TRBV5-1 with TRBJ2-2; D might be TRBD1 (6 bases). The CDR3 length is 14 residues. From germline, CDR1 is SGHRS and CDR2 YFSETQ. V was cut by 3 bases and J by 1 base, with 7 bases left in between. The CDR3 DNA reads as TGCGCCAGCAGCTGGACAGTGAACACCGGGGAGCTGTTTTTT. Protein product: CASSWTVNTGELFF.

The CDR3 protein is CAINRGYGYTF. In DNA, the CDR3 is TGTGCCATCAACAGGGGGTATGGCTACACCTTC. The chain uses TRBV10-3 and TRBJ1-2; TRBD1 aligns across 8 bases. Germline V gives CDR1 ENHRY, CDR2 SYGVKD. Trimming cost V 7 bases and J 5 bases; bases outside gene matches: 0. The CDR3 consists of 11 residues.

V is TRBV28 and J is TRBJ1-5; no definite D call. The CDR3 has 12 amino acids. Looked up from germline, CDR1 is MDHEN and CDR2 is SYDVKM. Trimming shortened V by 8 bases and J by 3 bases, and 8 bases separated the two germline ends. CDR3 nucleotide sequence: TGTGCCAGCGAGGCAGACAATCAGCCCCAGCATTTT. It translates to CASEADNQPQHF.

The rearrangement links TRBV2 to TRBJ1-6; no clear D gene. This CDR3 comprises 16 residues. Germline-derived CDR1 and CDR2 are SNHLY and FYNNEI. V gave up 1 base and J gave up 7 bases, with 14 bases separating them. The DNA for the CDR3 is TGTGCCAGCAGTGAAGAGCCTACATCGGGGAATTCACCCCTCCACTTT. It specifies CASSEEPTSGNSPLHF.

The chain links TRBV6-2 or TRBV6-3 to TRBJ2-1, with 7 bases matching TRBD2. V was pared by 5 bases and J by 1 base, with 11 bases of the junction left unmatched. Germline V gene lookup returns CDR1 MNHEY and CDR2 SVGEGT. The CDR3 spans 17 residues. CDR3 nucleotide sequence: TGTGCCAGCAGTCCCTCTTACCAAGCGGGATCCTACAATGAGCAGTTCTTC. It is translated as CASSPSYQAGSYNEQFF.

The chain couples TRBV27 to TRBJ2-1; 9 bases are shared with TRBD2. In germline, CDR1 is MNHEY, CDR2 SMNVEV (reference sequence). The CDR3 spans 18 residues. V trimming: 1 base; J trimming: 8 bases; junction bases outside the gene matches: 15. This CDR3 reads CASSLWVREGFSKDEQFF. The CDR3, as DNA: TGTGCCAGCAGTTTATGGGTGCGGGAGGGGTTTTCTAAGGATGAGCAGTTCTTC.

The V and J genes are TRBV5-6 and TRBJ1-3; no reliable D call. With 3 bases removed from V and 2 bases from J, the gap between germline ends came to 6 bases. The CDR3 consists of 13 residues. Germline V gene lookup returns CDR1 SGHDT and CDR2 YYEEEE. Here the CDR3 DNA reads TGTGCCAGCAGCTATCCTACTGGAAACACCATATATTTT. It is translated as CASSYPTGNTIYF. The whole variable domain, remainder taken from reference TRBV5-6 and TRBJ1-3, is DAGVTQSPTHLIKTRGQQVTLRCSPKSGHDTVSWYQQALGQGPQFIFQYYEEEERQRGNFPDRFSGHQFPNYSSELNVNALLLGDSALYLCASSYPTGNTIYFGEGSWLTVV.

This chain joins TRBV5-4 and TRBJ2-3, with a weak D call TRBD2 (5 bases). Trimming removed 3 bases from V and 3 bases from J, with 8 bases in between. The CDR3 is 13 residues long. Germline CDR1 and CDR2: SGHNT and YYREEE (reference sequence). The DNA for the CDR3 is TGTGCCAGCAGCTCCTCGGGGACAGATACGCAGTATTTT. As protein: CASSSSGTDTQYF.

The rearrangement joins TRBV6-2 or TRBV6-3 to TRBJ1-1, with D perhaps matching TRBD1 (6 bases). Per the germline V gene, CDR1 is MNHEY and CDR2 is SVGEGT. V lost 2 bases and J lost 5, with 9 bases in between. This CDR3 has 13 amino acids. The CDR3 DNA reads as TGTGCCAGCAGTTACGGGACATGGACTGAAGCTTTCTTT. Its protein product is CASSYGTWTEAFF.

The rearrangement joins TRBV2 to TRBJ1-5; the D gene is possibly TRBD1 (5 bases). CDR3 size: 13 residues. V dropped 6 bases and J dropped 3 bases, with 9 bases sitting between them. Germline CDR1 is SNHLY and CDR2 is FYNNEI. The CDR3 is CASRTEYNQPQHF. In nucleotides, the CDR3 is TGTGCCAGCAGGACAGAATACAATCAGCCCCAGCATTTT. Using reference TRBV2 and TRBJ1-5 for the parts outside the CDR3, the full variable domain is EPEVTQTPSHQVTQMGQEVILRCVPISNHLYFYWYRQILGQKVEFLVSFYNNEISEKSEIFDDQFSVERPDGSNFTLKIRSTKLEDSAMYFCASRTEYNQPQHFGDGTRLSIL.